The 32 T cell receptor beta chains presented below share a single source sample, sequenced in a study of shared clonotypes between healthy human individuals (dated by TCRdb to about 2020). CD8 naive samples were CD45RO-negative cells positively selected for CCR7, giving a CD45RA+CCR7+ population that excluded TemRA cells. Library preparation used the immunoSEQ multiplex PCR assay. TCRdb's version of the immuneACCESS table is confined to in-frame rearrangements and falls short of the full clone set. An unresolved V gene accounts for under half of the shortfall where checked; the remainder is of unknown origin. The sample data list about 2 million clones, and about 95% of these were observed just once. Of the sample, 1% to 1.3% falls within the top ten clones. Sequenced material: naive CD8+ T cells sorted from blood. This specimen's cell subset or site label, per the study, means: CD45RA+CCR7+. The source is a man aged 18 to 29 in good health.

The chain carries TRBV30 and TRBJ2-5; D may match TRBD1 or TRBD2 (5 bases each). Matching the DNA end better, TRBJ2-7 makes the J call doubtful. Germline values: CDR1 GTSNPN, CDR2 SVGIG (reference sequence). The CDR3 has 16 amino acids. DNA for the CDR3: TGTGCCTGGAGCGGGACGGGGTTACTTGGGTCCTACGAGCAGTACTTC. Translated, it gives CAWSGTGLLGSYEQYF.

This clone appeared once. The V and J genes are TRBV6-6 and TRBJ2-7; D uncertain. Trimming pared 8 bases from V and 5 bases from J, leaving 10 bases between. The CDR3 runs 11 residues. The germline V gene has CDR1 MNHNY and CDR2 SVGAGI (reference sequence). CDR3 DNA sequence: TGTGCCAGCGGGTATGGGAACGAGCAGTACTTC. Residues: CASGYGNEQYF.

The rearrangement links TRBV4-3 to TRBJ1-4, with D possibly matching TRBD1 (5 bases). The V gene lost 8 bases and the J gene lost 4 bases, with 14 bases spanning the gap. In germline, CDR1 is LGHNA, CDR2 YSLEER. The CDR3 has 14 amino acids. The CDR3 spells CASHPGRGNEKLFF. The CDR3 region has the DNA TGCGCCAGCCATCCGGGACGGGGTAATGAAAAACTGTTTTTT.

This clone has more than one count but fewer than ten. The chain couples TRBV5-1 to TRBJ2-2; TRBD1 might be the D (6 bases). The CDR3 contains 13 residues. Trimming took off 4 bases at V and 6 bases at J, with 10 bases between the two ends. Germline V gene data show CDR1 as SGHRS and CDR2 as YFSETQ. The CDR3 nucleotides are TGCGCCAGCAGCCTACAGGGCCCCGGGGAGCTGTTTTTT. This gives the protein CASSLQGPGELFF.

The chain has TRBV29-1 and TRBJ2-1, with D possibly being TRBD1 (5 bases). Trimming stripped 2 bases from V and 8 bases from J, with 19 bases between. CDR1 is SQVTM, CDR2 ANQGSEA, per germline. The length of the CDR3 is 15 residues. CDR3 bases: TGCAGCGTTGAATCCCAGGGTCGATACCGCGATGAGCAGTTCTTC. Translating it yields CSVESQGRYRDEQFF.

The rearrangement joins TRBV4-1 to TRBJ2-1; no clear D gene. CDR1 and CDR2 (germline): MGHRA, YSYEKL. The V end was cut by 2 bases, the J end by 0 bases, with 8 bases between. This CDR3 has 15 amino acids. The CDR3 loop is CASSQIVGSYNEQFF. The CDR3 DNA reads TGCGCCAGCAGCCAAATTGTCGGCTCCTACAATGAGCAGTTCTTC.

CDR3 region: CASSLRLAPYEQYF. Here the CDR3 DNA reads TGTGCCAGCAGCTTAAGACTAGCTCCTTACGAGCAGTACTTC. The rearrangement uses TRBV11-2 and TRBJ2-7, with 7 positions matching TRBD2. The CDR3 loop spans 14 amino acids. The germline CDR1 and CDR2 sequences are SGHAT and FQNNGV. The V gene end was trimmed by 2 bases and the J gene end by 4 bases; junction bases not matched to a gene: 5.

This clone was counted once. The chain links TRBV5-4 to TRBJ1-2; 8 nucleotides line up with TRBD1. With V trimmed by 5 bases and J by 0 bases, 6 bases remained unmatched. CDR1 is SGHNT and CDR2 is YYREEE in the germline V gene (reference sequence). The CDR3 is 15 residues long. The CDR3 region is CASRYRQGSNYGYTF. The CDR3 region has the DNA TGTGCCAGCAGGTATAGACAGGGGTCTAACTATGGCTACACCTTC.

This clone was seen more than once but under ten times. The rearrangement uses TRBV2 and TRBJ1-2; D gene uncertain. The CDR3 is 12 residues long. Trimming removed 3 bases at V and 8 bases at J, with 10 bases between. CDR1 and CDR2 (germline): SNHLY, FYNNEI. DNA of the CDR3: TGTGCCAGCAGTGACGTCGCGGGGGGCTACACCTTC. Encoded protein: CASSDVAGGYTF.

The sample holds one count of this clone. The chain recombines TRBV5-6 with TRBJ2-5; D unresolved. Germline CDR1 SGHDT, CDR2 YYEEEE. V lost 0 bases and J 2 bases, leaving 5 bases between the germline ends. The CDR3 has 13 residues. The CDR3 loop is CASSLAPQETQYF. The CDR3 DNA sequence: TGTGCCAGCAGCTTGGCGCCGCAAGAGACCCAGTACTTC.

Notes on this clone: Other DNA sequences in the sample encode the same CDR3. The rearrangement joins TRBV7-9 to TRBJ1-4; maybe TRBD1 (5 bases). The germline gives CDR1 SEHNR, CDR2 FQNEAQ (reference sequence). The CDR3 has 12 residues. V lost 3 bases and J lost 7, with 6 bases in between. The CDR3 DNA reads TGTGCCAGCAGCTTGGGGGGTGAAAAACTGTTTTTT. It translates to CASSLGGEKLFF.

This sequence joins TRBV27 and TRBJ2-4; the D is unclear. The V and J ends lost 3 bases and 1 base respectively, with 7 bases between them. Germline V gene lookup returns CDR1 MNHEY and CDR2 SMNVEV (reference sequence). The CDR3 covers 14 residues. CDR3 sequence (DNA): TGTGCCAGCAGTTTTGGGGTTGCCAAAAACATTCAGTACTTC. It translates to CASSFGVAKNIQYF.

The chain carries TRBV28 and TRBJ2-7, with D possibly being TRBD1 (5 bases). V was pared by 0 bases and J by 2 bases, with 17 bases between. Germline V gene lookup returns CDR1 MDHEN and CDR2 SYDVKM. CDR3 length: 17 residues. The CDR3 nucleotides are TGTGCCAGCAGTTTATGGGAAGGGGCCCACCCTACCTACGAGCAGTACTTC. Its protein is CASSLWEGAHPTYEQYF.

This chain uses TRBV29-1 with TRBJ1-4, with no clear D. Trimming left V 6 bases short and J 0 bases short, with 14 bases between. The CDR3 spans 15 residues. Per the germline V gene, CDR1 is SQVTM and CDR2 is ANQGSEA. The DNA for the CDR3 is TGCAGCGTGGGAGGCGCGGAAGCAACTAATGAAAAACTGTTTTTT. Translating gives CSVGGAEATNEKLFF.

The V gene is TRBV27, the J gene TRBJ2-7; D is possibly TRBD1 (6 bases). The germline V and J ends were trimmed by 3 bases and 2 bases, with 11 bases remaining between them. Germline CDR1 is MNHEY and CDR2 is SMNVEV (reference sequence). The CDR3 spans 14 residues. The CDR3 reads CASSFSRDTYEQYF. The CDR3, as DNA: TGTGCCAGCAGTTTTTCCCGGGACACCTACGAGCAGTACTTC.

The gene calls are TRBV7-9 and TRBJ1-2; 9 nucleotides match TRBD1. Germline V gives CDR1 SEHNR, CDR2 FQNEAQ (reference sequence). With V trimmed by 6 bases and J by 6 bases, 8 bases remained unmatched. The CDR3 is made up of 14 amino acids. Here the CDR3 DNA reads TGTGCCAGCAGTGATCGGGACAGGGTTCATGGCTACACCTTC. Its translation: CASSDRDRVHGYTF.

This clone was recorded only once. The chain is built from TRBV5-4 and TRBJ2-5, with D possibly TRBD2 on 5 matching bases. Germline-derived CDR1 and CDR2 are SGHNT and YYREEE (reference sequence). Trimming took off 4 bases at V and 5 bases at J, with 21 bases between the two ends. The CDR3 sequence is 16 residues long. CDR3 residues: CASSRRPDGDAETQYF. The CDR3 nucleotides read TGTGCCAGCAGCCGGAGGCCCGACGGAGACGCGGAGACCCAGTACTTC.

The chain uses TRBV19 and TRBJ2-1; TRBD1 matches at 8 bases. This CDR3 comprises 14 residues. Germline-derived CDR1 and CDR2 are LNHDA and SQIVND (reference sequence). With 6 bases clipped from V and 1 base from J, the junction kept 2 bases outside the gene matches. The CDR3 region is CASRDRVSYNEQFF. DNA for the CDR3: TGTGCCAGTAGGGACAGGGTATCCTACAATGAGCAGTTCTTC. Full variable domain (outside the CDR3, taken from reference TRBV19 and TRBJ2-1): DGGITQSPKYLFRKEGQNVTLSCEQNLNHDAMYWYRQDPGQGLRLIYYSQIVNDFQKGDIAEGYSVSREKKESFPLTVTSAQKNPTAFYLCASRDRVSYNEQFFGPGTRLTVL.

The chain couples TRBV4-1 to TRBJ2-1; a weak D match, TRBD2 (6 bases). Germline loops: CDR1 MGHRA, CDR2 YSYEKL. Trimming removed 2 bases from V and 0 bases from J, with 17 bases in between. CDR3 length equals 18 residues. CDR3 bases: TGCGCCAGCAGCCAACAAGATGGCGGGACGAGCTCCTACAATGAGCAGTTCTTC. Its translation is CASSQQDGGTSSYNEQFF.

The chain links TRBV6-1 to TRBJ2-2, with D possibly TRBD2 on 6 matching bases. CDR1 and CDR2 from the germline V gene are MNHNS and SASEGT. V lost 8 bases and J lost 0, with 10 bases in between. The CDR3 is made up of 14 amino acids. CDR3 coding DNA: TGTGCCAGCCGGACGGGAGCGAACACCGGGGAGCTGTTTTTT. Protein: CASRTGANTGELFF.

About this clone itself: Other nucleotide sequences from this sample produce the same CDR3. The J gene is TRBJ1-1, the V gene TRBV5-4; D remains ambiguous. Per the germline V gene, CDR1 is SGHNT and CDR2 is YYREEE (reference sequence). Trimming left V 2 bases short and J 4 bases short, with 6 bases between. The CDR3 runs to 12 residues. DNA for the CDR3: TGTGCCAGCAGCTTTGGCGGCACTGAAGCTTTCTTT. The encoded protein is CASSFGGTEAFF. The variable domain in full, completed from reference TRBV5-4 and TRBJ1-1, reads ETGVTQSPTHLIKTRGQQVTLRCSSQSGHNTVSWYQQALGQGPQFIFQYYREEENGRGNFPPRFSGLQFPNYSSELNVNALELDDSALYLCASSFGGTEAFFGQGTRLTVV.

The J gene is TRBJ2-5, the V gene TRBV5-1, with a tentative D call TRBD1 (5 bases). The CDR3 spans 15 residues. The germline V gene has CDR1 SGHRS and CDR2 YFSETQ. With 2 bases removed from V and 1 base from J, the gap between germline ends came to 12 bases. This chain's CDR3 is CASSFPDNFQETQYF. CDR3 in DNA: TGCGCCAGCAGCTTCCCGGACAACTTCCAAGAGACCCAGTACTTC.

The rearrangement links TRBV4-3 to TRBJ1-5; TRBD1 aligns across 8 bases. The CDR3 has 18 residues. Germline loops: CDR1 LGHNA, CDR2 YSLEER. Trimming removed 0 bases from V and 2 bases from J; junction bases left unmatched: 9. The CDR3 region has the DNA TGCGCCAGCAGCCAAGATAGTGCAGGGGGCTCTGGCAATCAGCCCCAGCATTTT. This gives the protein CASSQDSAGGSGNQPQHF.

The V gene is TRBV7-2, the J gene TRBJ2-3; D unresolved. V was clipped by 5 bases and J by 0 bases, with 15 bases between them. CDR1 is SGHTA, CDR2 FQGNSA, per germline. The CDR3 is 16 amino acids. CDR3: CASSHDTYLSTDTQYF. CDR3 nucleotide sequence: TGTGCCAGCAGCCACGACACCTATCTTAGCACAGATACGCAGTATTTT.

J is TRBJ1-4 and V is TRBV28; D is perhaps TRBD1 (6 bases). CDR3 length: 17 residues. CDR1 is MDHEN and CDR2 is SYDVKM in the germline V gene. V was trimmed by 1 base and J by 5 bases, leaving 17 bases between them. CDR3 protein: CASSLLGRGGGNEKLFF. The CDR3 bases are TGTGCCAGCAGTTTATTGGGCAGGGGAGGGGGAAATGAAAAACTGTTTTTT.

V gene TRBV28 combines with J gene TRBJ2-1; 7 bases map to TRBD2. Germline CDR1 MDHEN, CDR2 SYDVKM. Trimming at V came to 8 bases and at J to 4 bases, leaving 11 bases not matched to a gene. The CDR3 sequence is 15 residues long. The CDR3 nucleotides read TGTGCCAGCGAGCCCGAACTAGCGCTATACAATGAGCAGTTCTTC. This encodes CASEPELALYNEQFF.

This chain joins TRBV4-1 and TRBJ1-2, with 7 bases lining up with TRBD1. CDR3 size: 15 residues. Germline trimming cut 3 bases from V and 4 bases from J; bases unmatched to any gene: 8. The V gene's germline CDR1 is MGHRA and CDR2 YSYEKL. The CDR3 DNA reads TGCGCCAGCAGCCACAAAGCGGGGGACAGCTATGGCTACACCTTC. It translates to CASSHKAGDSYGYTF.

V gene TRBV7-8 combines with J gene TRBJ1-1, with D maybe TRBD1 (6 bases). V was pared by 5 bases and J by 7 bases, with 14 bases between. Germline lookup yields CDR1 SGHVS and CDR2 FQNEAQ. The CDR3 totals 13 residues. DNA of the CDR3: TGTGCCAGCAGCCTTGGGGGCAGCTTTGAAGCTTTCTTT. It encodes CASSLGGSFEAFF.

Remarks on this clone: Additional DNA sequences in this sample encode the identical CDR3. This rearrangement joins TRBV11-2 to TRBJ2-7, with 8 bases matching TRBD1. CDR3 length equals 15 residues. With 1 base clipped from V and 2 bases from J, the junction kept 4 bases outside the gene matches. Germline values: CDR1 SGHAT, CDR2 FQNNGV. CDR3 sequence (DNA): TGTGCCAGCAGCTTAGGGGCAGGGGGCACCTACGAGCAGTACTTC. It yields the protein CASSLGAGGTYEQYF.

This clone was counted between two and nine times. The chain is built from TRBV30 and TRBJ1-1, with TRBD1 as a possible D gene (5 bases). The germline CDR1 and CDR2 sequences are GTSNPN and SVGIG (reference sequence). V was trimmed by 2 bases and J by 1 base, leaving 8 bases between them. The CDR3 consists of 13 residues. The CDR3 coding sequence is TGTGCCTGGAGTCCGACAGAGAACACTGAAGCTTTCTTT. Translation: CAWSPTENTEAFF.

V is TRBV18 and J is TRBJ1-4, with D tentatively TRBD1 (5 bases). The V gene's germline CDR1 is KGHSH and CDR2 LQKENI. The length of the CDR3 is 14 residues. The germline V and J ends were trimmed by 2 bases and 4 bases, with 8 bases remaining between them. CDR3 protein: CASSPIGGNEKLFF. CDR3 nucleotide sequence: TGTGCCAGCTCACCAATCGGGGGTAATGAAAAACTGTTTTTT.

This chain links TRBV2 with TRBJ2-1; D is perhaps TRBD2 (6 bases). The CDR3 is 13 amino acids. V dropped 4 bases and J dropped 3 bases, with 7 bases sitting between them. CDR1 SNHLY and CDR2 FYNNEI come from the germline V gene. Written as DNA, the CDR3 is TGTGCCAGCAGTGGGACTATCTACAATGAGCAGTTCTTC. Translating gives CASSGTIYNEQFF. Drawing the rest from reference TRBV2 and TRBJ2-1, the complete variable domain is EPEVTQTPSHQVTQMGQEVILRCVPISNHLYFYWYRQILGQKVEFLVSFYNNEISEKSEIFDDQFSVERPDGSNFTLKIRSTKLEDSAMYFCASSGTIYNEQFFGPGTRLTVL.